A selection of T cell receptor beta chains follows, all from one sample in a study of T cell changes during pregnancy in multiple sclerosis. Sequencing used immunoSEQ multiplex PCR; TCRdb keeps in-frame clones, though not all of them. The sample shows about 76,000 clones, 94% of them seen only once. Sequences were derived from peripheral blood, sampled in the third trimester of pregnancy. These receptors came from a female donor with multiple sclerosis, enrolled in a pregnancy study. Both conserved end residues are part of each CDR3. Fields, in order: D gene, CDR3 length, J gene, V gene, clone size, CDR3 protein, CDR3 DNA. The D gene is left open where the match is weak. Clone size is not always given. Where it is, it says once, few, many or a class for expanded clones.

>TRBD1|16|TRBJ2-6|TRBV7-2|.
CASSRGQPLGANVLTF
TGTGCCAGCAGCCGGGGACAGCCGTTAGGGGCCAACGTCCTGACTTTC
>TRBD1|15|TRBJ2-5|TRBV4-2|.
CASSQGSQGAWEQYF
TGTGCCAGCAGCCAAGGATCCCAGGGGGCTTGGGAGCAGTACTTC
>TRBD2|16|TRBJ2-5|TRBV7-3|.
CASSIGTSGPGETQYF
TGTGCCAGCAGCATTGGGACTAGCGGCCCCGGGGAGACCCAGTACTTC
>TRBD1|14|TRBJ1-1|TRBV2|.
CASRRQGTNTEAFF
TGTGCCAGCAGGAGACAGGGGACGAACACTGAAGCTTTCTTT
>.|17|TRBJ2-4|TRBV30|.
CAWSVLGTRDTKNIQYF
TGTGCCTGGAGTGTACTAGGTACACGGGATACCAAAAACATTCAGTACTTC
>TRBD1|15|TRBJ2-7|TRBV19|.
CASSTDRDSPYEQYF
TGTGCCAGTAGTACAGATCGGGACAGTCCCTACGAGCAGTACTTC
>.|15|TRBJ1-6|TRBV16|once
CASTPLRRGDSPLHF
TGTGCCAGCACTCCTCTTAGGCGAGGAGATTCACCCCTCCACTTT
>TRBD1|18|TRBJ2-4|TRBV18|once
CASSSQGPTGGTKNIQYF
TGTGCCAGCTCATCCCAAGGCCCGACAGGGGGGACCAAAAACATTCAGTACTTC
>TRBD2|20|TRBJ2-5|TRBV4-1|.
CASSQRLVSELAGGRETQYF
TGCGCCAGCAGCCAACGCCTAGTTAGTGAGTTAGCGGGGGGCAGGGAGACCCAGTACTTC
>.|13|TRBJ1-1|TRBV5-6|.
CASSFGAEAEAFF
TGTGCCAGCAGCTTCGGCGCGGAGGCTGAAGCTTTCTTT
>TRBD2|15|TRBJ2-7|TRBV11-2|.
CASATGLAGSYEQYF
TGTGCCAGCGCCACGGGACTAGCGGGCTCCTACGAGCAGTACTTC
>TRBD1|17|TRBJ2-4|TRBV19|.
CASSLRDRGKAKNIQYF
TGTGCCAGTAGTTTAAGGGACAGGGGAAAGGCCAAAAACATTCAGTACTTC
>.|14|TRBJ1-5|TRBV7-2|.
CASSLERFAQPQHF
TGTGCCAGCAGCTTAGAGAGGTTTGCTCAGCCCCAGCATTTT
>.|11|TRBJ1-2|TRBV2|.
CASSEEYGYTF
TGTGCCAGCAGCGAGGAGTACGGCTACACCTTC
>.|13|TRBJ2-1|TRBV6-4|.
CASSEGTYNEQFF
TGTGCCAGCAGTGAGGGGACATACAATGAGCAGTTCTTC
>TRBD1|14|TRBJ2-7|TRBV9|.
CASSAGQYSYEQYF
TGTGCCAGCAGCGCGGGACAGTACTCCTACGAGCAGTACTTC
>TRBD2|16|TRBJ2-3|TRBV9|.
CASSALAGGLGDTQYF
TGTGCCAGCAGCGCCCTAGCGGGGGGGCTGGGGGATACGCAGTATTTT